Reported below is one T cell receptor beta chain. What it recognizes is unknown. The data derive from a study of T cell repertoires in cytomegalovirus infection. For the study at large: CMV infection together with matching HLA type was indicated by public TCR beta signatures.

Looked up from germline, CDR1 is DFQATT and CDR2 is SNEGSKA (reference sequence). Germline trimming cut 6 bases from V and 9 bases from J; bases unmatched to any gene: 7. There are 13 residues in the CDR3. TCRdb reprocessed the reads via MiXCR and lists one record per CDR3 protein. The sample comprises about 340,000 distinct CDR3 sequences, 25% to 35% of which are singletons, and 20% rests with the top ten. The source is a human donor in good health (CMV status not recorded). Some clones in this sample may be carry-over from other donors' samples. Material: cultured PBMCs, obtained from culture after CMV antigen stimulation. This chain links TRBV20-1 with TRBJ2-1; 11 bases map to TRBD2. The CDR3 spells CSARTSGWAEQFF. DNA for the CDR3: TGCAGTGCGAGGACTAGCGGGTGGGCTGAGCAGTTCTTC.